Listed below are T cell receptor beta chains from one sample, sequenced in a study of blood T cell repertoires in COVID-19. The method was immunoSEQ multiplex PCR; TCRdb's version includes in-frame clones alone and lacks a portion of them. The sample contains tens of thousands of clones, about 82% of which appear only once. Sequenced material: peripheral blood. These receptors all stem from an older man with active COVID-19. CDR3s include the opening cysteine and the closing phenylalanine or tryptophan. D genes are given only for firm matches. Clone size is given for some rows only: seen once, a few or many times, or a class if the clone is expanded.

size,V,D,length,J,DNA,CDR3
-,TRBV4-3,TRBD1,17,TRBJ1-5,TGCGCCAGCAGCCAAGATTTACAGGGGGTTCGCGGCCAGCCCCAGCATTTT,CASSQDLQGVRGQPQHF
once,TRBV7-2,TRBD2,15,TRBJ2-7,TGTGCCAGCAGCTCTTCACTAGCGAAATCCTACGAGCAGTACTTC,CASSSSLAKSYEQYF
once,TRBV19,TRBD1,15,TRBJ2-1,TGTGCCAGTAGTATAGGGCGGCAGGGGGACAGTGAGCAGTTCTTC,CASSIGRQGDSEQFF
-,TRBV7-2,-,12,TRBJ2-1,TGTGCCAGCAGCTCCCCTAGCCTTGAGCAGTTCTTC,CASSSPSLEQFF
few,TRBV4-3,-,15,TRBJ1-5,TGCGCCAGCAGCCAAGACGGCGGGACGAGTCAGCCCCAGCATTTT,CASSQDGGTSQPQHF
-,TRBV9,TRBD2,16,TRBJ2-1,TGTGCCAGCAGCGTTGGACTAGCGGGAGAACAGAATGAGCAGTTCTTC,CASSVGLAGEQNEQFF
few,TRBV7-2,-,15,TRBJ1-5,TGTGCCAGCAGCTTACAGGGATATAGCAATCAGCCCCAGCATTTT,CASSLQGYSNQPQHF
-,TRBV19,TRBD2,17,TRBJ2-1,TGTGCCAGTAGTCCCAGGACTAGCGGGAGGGCCTTTAATGAGCAGTTCTTC,CASSPRTSGRAFNEQFF
-,TRBV10-3,-,12,TRBJ2-7,TGTGCCATCAGTAGTCCCAGCTACGAGCAGTACTTC,CAISSPSYEQYF
-,TRBV30,TRBD2,15,TRBJ2-3,TGTGCCTGGAGTCTCCTAGCGGGAGTCGTAGATACGCAGTATTTT,CAWSLLAGVVDTQYF
-,TRBV7-2,-,15,TRBJ2-2,TGTGCCAGCAGCCCCGGGGGTTCGAACACCGGGGAGCTGTTTTTT,CASSPGGSNTGELFF
once,TRBV7-9,TRBD2,17,TRBJ2-3,TGTGCCAGCAGCTCCCTAACTAGCGGGGGTAGCACAGATACGCAGTATTTT,CASSSLTSGGSTDTQYF
medium-sized,TRBV6-4,-,15,TRBJ2-1,TGTGCCAGCAGTGACGGAAGCGGGTCCTACAATGAGCAGTTCTTC,CASSDGSGSYNEQFF
few,TRBV6-4,-,15,TRBJ1-5,TGTGCCAGCAGTCGAGTCGCCGGGTCCAATCAGCCCCAGCATTTT,CASSRVAGSNQPQHF
few,TRBV5-6,TRBD1,18,TRBJ2-5,TGTGCCAGCAGCTTGGGGGACAGGGTCCCTAAAAATCAAGAGACCCAGTACTTC,CASSLGDRVPKNQETQYF
-,TRBV5-4,-,13,TRBJ2-7,TGTGCCAGCAGCCCCTTCGGTATCGACGAGCAGTACTTC,CASSPFGIDEQYF
-,TRBV3-1/TRBV3-2,-,15,TRBJ2-3,TGTGCCAGCAGCCAAGCAGTCCCTAGCACAGATACGCAGTATTTT,CASSQAVPSTDTQYF
-,TRBV19,-,14,TRBJ2-1,TGTGCCAGTAGTATAGCGCAGGGTGGTGGTGAGCAGTTCTTC,CASSIAQGGGEQFF
-,TRBV14,TRBD1,16,TRBJ2-3,TGTGCCAGCAGCCAGCAATCAGGGGGCGGCACAGATACGCAGTATTTT,CASSQQSGGGTDTQYF
-,TRBV6-5,TRBD1,13,TRBJ2-1,TGTGCCAGCAGTTACTCGACAGGGGGCGAACGGTTCTTC,CASSYSTGGERFF
-,TRBV2,-,14,TRBJ1-3,TGTGCCAGCAGCGCGGGGCCCCGGGGAAACACCATATATTTT,CASSAGPRGNTIYF
-,TRBV3-1/TRBV3-2,-,11,TRBJ2-1,TGTGCCAGCAGCTGGGGGCATGAGCAGTTCTTC,CASSWGHEQFF
-,TRBV4-3,TRBD1,15,TRBJ1-4,TGCGCCAGCAGCCAATACGGGACAGGATTTGAAAAACTGTTTTTT,CASSQYGTGFEKLFF
-,TRBV6-2/TRBV6-3,-,11,TRBJ1-1,TGTGCCAGCAGTTACAGTCTAGAAGCTTTCTTT,CASSYSLEAFF
-,TRBV7-2,-,16,TRBJ2-7,TGTGCCAGCAGCTCTAAAACAGGGATTCCCTCCTACGAGCAGTACTTC,CASSSKTGIPSYEQYF
-,TRBV2,TRBD1,19,TRBJ1-2,TGTGCCAGCGAGGGACAGGGAAATTCCTTAGACGCCGATAACTATGGCTACACCTTC,CASEGQGNSLDADNYGYTF
-,TRBV24-1,TRBD1,17,TRBJ2-3,TGTGCCACCAGTGATTTGGGGACAGGGAGCGTTGGAGATACGCAGTATTTT,CATSDLGTGSVGDTQYF
once,TRBV19,-,13,TRBJ2-3,TGTGCCACAACCCCGACTAGAACAGATACGCAGTATTTT,CATTPTRTDTQYF
-,TRBV7-3,TRBD1,20,TRBJ1-6,TGTGCCAGCAGCTTAACGGGGACAGGTCTTTTGAGAAAAGATAATTCACCCCTCCACTTT,CASSLTGTGLLRKDNSPLHF
-,TRBV20-1,TRBD1,14,TRBJ2-5,TGCAGTGCTAGTTGGGGACAGGGTACGGAGACCCAGTACTTC,CSASWGQGTETQYF